The next 29 T cell receptor beta chains were all read from a single sample in a study of T cell responses to AZD1222 COVID-19 vaccine. This table comes from immunoSEQ multiplex PCR, and its TCRdb copy is limited to in-frame clones, with some not included. The table lists 150,000 to 200,000 clones, 85% to 95% of them singletons. Specimen: peripheral blood, collected on day 0 of AZD1222 vaccination. The receptors shown here come from an adult in good health.

The rearrangement joins TRBV28 to TRBJ1-5; 7 bases line up with TRBD1. Trimming removed 3 bases from V and 2 bases from J; junction bases left unmatched: 4. This CDR3 region has 15 residues. Germline CDR1 MDHEN, CDR2 SYDVKM. CDR3 nucleotides: TGTGCCAGCAGTTTCTCCCAGGGGGGCAATCAGCCCCAGCATTTT. Translated, it gives CASSFSQGGNQPQHF. Complete variable domain (other parts from reference TRBV28 and TRBJ1-5): DVKVTQSSRYLVKRTGEKVFLECVQDMDHENMFWYRQDPGLGLRLIYFSYDVKMKEKGDIPEGYSVSREKKERFSLILESASTNQTSMYLCASSFSQGGNQPQHFGDGTRLSIL.

As DNA, the CDR3 is TGTGCCAGCAGCCAATGGGCGGGACAGGGAAACGAGCAGTACTTC. It encodes CASSQWAGQGNEQYF. J is TRBJ2-7 and V is TRBV3-1 (or the pseudogene TRBV3-2); 9 bases line up with TRBD1. This CDR3 has 15 amino acids. J gave up 5 bases and V 2 bases, and 7 bases lay outside the gene matches. Germline V gene data show CDR1 as LGHDT and CDR2 as YNNKEL (reference sequence).

About this clone itself: In the same sample, other DNA sequences code for this CDR3. V gene TRBV5-1 combines with J gene TRBJ1-1; D gene uncertain. The CDR3 runs 14 residues. Per germline, CDR1 SGHRS and CDR2 YFSETQ. Trimming took 0 bases from V and 1 from J, leaving 7 bases between them. CDR3 in amino acids: CASSLGSGNTEAFF. The CDR3 coding sequence is TGCGCCAGCAGCTTGGGTTCTGGGAACACTGAAGCTTTCTTT.

The chain couples TRBV29-1 to TRBJ2-2; D tentatively reads TRBD1 or TRBD2 (6 bases each). This CDR3 is built from 14 residues. V shed 4 bases and J shed 5 bases, with 14 bases lying between them. Germline CDR1 and CDR2: SQVTM and ANQGSEA. The CDR3 loop reads CSVVGGRRTGELFF. The CDR3 bases are TGCAGCGTTGTAGGGGGGAGGAGGACCGGGGAGCTGTTTTTT.

This clone has a single count. The rearrangement uses TRBV7-8 and TRBJ2-4; D remains unclear. The V and J ends lost 4 bases and 0 bases respectively, with 10 bases between them. The CDR3 sequence is 15 residues long. CDR1 and CDR2 from the germline V gene are SGHVS and FQNEAQ. The CDR3 is CASSSMALAKNIQYF. The CDR3 nucleotides are TGTGCCAGCAGCTCTATGGCCCTAGCCAAAAACATTCAGTACTTC. The entire variable domain, with the rest obtained from reference TRBV7-8 and TRBJ2-4, is as follows: GAGVSQSPRYKVAKRGQDVALRCDPISGHVSLFWYQQALGQGPEFLTYFQNEAQLDKSGLPSDRFFAERPEGSVSTLKIQRTQQEDSAVYLCASSSMALAKNIQYFGAGTRLSVL.

The chain employs TRBV6-5 and TRBJ2-3, with 8 bases lining up with TRBD2. CDR1 and CDR2 from the germline V gene are MNHEY and SVGAGI. This CDR3 contains 15 residues. Trimming took 6 bases from V and 3 from J; bases not matched to a gene: 8. CDR3 in amino acids: CASRQLAGGTDTQYF. The CDR3 DNA sequence: TGTGCCAGCAGGCAGCTAGCGGGCGGGACAGATACGCAGTATTTT.

A single count supports this clone. Written as DNA, the CDR3 is TGTGCCAGCAGCGAGGCGGGAGCCAAGTTGACAGATACGCAGTATTTT. Protein sequence: CASSEAGAKLTDTQYF. The V call is TRBV9, the J call TRBJ2-3; TRBD2 matches 7 bases. CDR1 and CDR2 from the germline V gene are SGDLS and YYNGEE. The CDR3 length is 16 residues. V was pared by 3 bases and J by 3 bases, with 10 bases of the junction left unmatched.

The chain is built from TRBV15 and TRBJ2-7; D is perhaps TRBD2 (6 bases). The germline CDR1 and CDR2 sequences are LNHNV and YYDKDF (reference sequence). Trimming took 0 bases from V and 5 from J, leaving 14 bases between them. The CDR3 has 15 amino acids. CDR3 in amino acids: CATSRDGGMVDEQYF. DNA for the CDR3: TGTGCCACCAGCAGAGACGGGGGTATGGTCGACGAGCAGTACTTC.

This clone occurred once. The chain links TRBV19 to TRBJ2-3; D unclear. The CDR3 covers 14 residues. Germline CDR1 is LNHDA and CDR2 is SQIVND (reference sequence). Trimming removed 10 bases from V and 6 bases from J, with 20 bases in between. As DNA, the CDR3 is TGTGCCACCCAGACTCGCGCCACCACCGATACGCAGTATTTT. This gives the protein CATQTRATTDTQYF.

The chain recombines TRBV2 with TRBJ2-5; 7 bases line up with TRBD2. The ends lost 6 bases at V and 2 bases at J; junction bases unmatched: 6. This CDR3 has 14 amino acids. The V gene's germline CDR1 is SNHLY and CDR2 FYNNEI. CDR3 sequence (DNA): TGTGCCAGCAGGAGGAGAGCGGGGCAAGAGACCCAGTACTTC. Encoded protein: CASRRRAGQETQYF.

The chain uses TRBV24-1 and TRBJ1-2, with D maybe TRBD1 (5 bases). Trimming removed 3 bases at V and 6 bases at J, with 7 bases between. The CDR3 totals 12 residues. CDR1 KGHDR and CDR2 SFDVKD come from the germline V gene. This chain's CDR3 is CATSDQGHGYTF. The CDR3 DNA is TGTGCCACCAGTGATCAGGGCCATGGCTACACCTTC.

The chain is built from TRBV6-1 and TRBJ1-5, with D perhaps matching TRBD1 (5 bases). There are 16 residues in the CDR3. Deletions cut 2 bases from V and 0 bases from J, with 11 bases between. CDR1 and CDR2 (germline): MNHNS, SASEGT. The CDR3 region is CASSEWGGDSNQPQHF. The CDR3 coding sequence is TGTGCCAGCAGTGAATGGGGCGGGGATAGCAATCAGCCCCAGCATTTT.

The rearrangement joins TRBV6-6 to TRBJ1-1; 8 positions agree with TRBD1. The trim removed 0 bases at V and 5 bases at J, leaving 5 bases unmatched. CDR1 and CDR2 from the germline V gene are MNHNY and SVGAGI (reference sequence). CDR3 size: 15 residues. The CDR3 sequence is CASSYSSDRATEAFF. CDR3 nucleotide sequence: TGTGCCAGCAGTTACTCGTCGGACAGGGCTACTGAAGCTTTCTTT.

This clone has only one observation. The chain combines TRBV18 with TRBJ1-4; maybe TRBD1 (6 bases). The V gene's germline CDR1 is KGHSH and CDR2 LQKENI. The CDR3 consists of 17 residues. The V end lost 2 bases, the J end lost 4 bases, and 17 bases lay between the germline ends. CDR3 bases: TGTGCCAGCTCACCATTGGCAGGGGATCCCTTTAATGAAAAACTGTTTTTT. Translation gives CASSPLAGDPFNEKLFF. Filled out from reference TRBV18 and TRBJ1-4, the complete variable domain reads NAGVMQNPRHLVRRRGQEARLRCSPMKGHSHVYWYRQLPEEGLKFMVYLQKENIIDESGMPKERFSAEFPKEGPSILRIQQVVRGDSAAYFCASSPLAGDPFNEKLFFGSGTQLSVL.

V usage is TRBV18 and J usage is TRBJ2-2; 8 nucleotides line up with TRBD2. The CDR3 extends over 15 amino acids. The germline CDR1 and CDR2 sequences are KGHSH and LQKENI. The trim removed 6 bases at V and 1 base at J, leaving 4 bases unmatched. The CDR3 sequence: CASSPTSGNTGELFF. CDR3 DNA sequence: TGTGCCAGCTCTCCTACTAGCGGGAACACCGGGGAGCTGTTTTTT.

The chain employs TRBV13 and TRBJ1-3; the D gene is possibly TRBD1 (6 bases). The CDR3 is 15 residues long. Germline CDR1 PRHDT, CDR2 FYEKMQ (reference sequence). V was trimmed by 5 bases and J by 0 bases, leaving 11 bases between them. This chain's CDR3 is CASSPGQSSGNTIYF. CDR3 DNA sequence: TGTGCCAGCAGCCCTGGACAGAGCTCTGGAAACACCATATATTTT.

The rearrangement uses TRBV30 and TRBJ2-1; 12 nucleotides align to TRBD2. CDR1 GTSNPN and CDR2 SVGIG come from the germline V gene (reference sequence). Losses at the gene ends were 3 bases for V and 12 bases for J; bases not matched to a gene: 6. The CDR3 spans 13 residues. The CDR3 DNA reads as TGTGCCTGGAGCGGTCTAGCGGGGGGGACGCAGTTCTTC. Amino acid sequence: CAWSGLAGGTQFF.

This clone occurred a few times. V is TRBV2 and J is TRBJ2-7; D is unresolved. The germline gives CDR1 SNHLY, CDR2 FYNNEI. Deletions cut 1 base from V and 3 bases from J, with 10 bases between. CDR3 length: 14 amino acids. CDR3 coding DNA: TGTGCCAGCAGTGAAGGGAACCGGATCTACGAGCAGTACTTC. It translates to CASSEGNRIYEQYF.

This clone was recorded only once. The chain couples TRBV10-3 to TRBJ2-3; 9 bases line up with TRBD1. V dropped 0 bases and J dropped 1; count of bases not matched to a gene: 5. The V gene's germline CDR1 is ENHRY and CDR2 SYGVKD. CDR3 length: 17 residues. The CDR3 protein is CAISESTRTGGTDTQYF. DNA for the CDR3: TGTGCCATCAGTGAGTCGACTAGGACAGGGGGCACAGATACGCAGTATTTT.

This clone is a singleton in its sample. CDR3 sequence: CASSQRTGGQPQHF. CDR3 coding DNA: TGTGCCAGCAGCCAAAGGACAGGGGGTCAGCCCCAGCATTTT. The chain couples TRBV3-1 (or the pseudogene TRBV3-2) to TRBJ1-5; the match to TRBD1 covers 10 bases. The trim removed 2 bases at V and 6 bases at J, leaving 1 base unmatched. The CDR3 has 14 amino acids. CDR1 and CDR2 (germline): LGHDT, YNNKEL (reference sequence).

The chain combines TRBV18 with TRBJ1-1; D gene uncertain. The CDR3 extends over 13 amino acids. In germline, CDR1 is KGHSH, CDR2 LQKENI. V lost 2 bases, J lost 11 bases, and 15 bases lay in between. CDR3 coding DNA: TGTGCCAGCTCACCATCTAGAACCGAACAGGCTTTCTTT. This encodes CASSPSRTEQAFF.

This sequence joins TRBV10-1 and TRBJ2-1; D remains unclear. CDR1 and CDR2 (germline): WNHNN, SYGVQD (reference sequence). Trimming removed 0 bases at V and 6 bases at J, with 9 bases between. The CDR3 extends over 14 amino acids. CDR3 DNA sequence: TGCGCCAGCAGTGAGTCAGTGCTCTCCAATGAGCAGTTCTTC. Residues: CASSESVLSNEQFF.

The gene calls are TRBV2 and TRBJ2-3, with D perhaps matching TRBD2 (6 bases). Germline lookup yields CDR1 SNHLY and CDR2 FYNNEI. The CDR3 contains 14 residues. V was shortened by 1 base and J by 9 bases, with 14 bases between the two germline ends. CDR3 region: CASSEGGTEGTQYF. The CDR3 DNA sequence: TGTGCCAGCAGTGAAGGCGGGACTGAAGGAACGCAGTATTTT. The full variable domain, with the rest looked up from reference TRBV2 and TRBJ2-3, is EPEVTQTPSHQVTQMGQEVILRCVPISNHLYFYWYRQILGQKVEFLVSFYNNEISEKSEIFDDQFSVERPDGSNFTLKIRSTKLEDSAMYFCASSEGGTEGTQYFGPGTRLTVL.

The chain recombines TRBV2 with TRBJ2-5; no clear D gene. Per the germline V gene, CDR1 is SNHLY and CDR2 is FYNNEI. The CDR3 spans 21 residues. The ends were cut back, 0 bases at V and 3 bases at J, with 29 bases in the middle. CDR3 DNA: TGTGCCAGCAGTGAAGCGCTAATGTTAGTCAGCAACCGGACCGAAAAAGAGACCCAGTACTTC. It is translated as CASSEALMLVSNRTEKETQYF.

The table lists this clone with a few counts. V usage is TRBV4-1 and J usage is TRBJ1-2, with 7 bases that match TRBD1. The CDR3 has 14 amino acids. J gave up 3 bases and V 5 bases, and 6 bases lay outside the gene matches. CDR1 and CDR2 from the germline V gene are MGHRA and YSYEKL. The CDR3 DNA reads TGCGCCAGCAGCTCCCGAACAGGGGACTATGGCTACACCTTC. The encoded protein is CASSSRTGDYGYTF.

This clone was recorded only once. This rearrangement joins TRBV5-1 to TRBJ1-1; possible D gene TRBD1, 5 bases. The CDR3 runs 16 residues. From germline, CDR1 is SGHRS and CDR2 YFSETQ. Trimming shortened V by 3 bases and J by 8 bases, and 23 bases separated the two germline ends. CDR3 coding DNA: TGCGCCAGCAGCTCCACCGGGGGTGGGGGAGCATTAGAAGCTTTCTTT. Protein product: CASSSTGGGGALEAFF.

This clone has only one observation. This chain uses TRBV12-3 or TRBV12-4 with TRBJ1-1; D gene unclear. This CDR3 comprises 11 residues. Trimming pared 7 bases from V and 3 bases from J, leaving 6 bases between. The CDR3: CASISYTEAFF. CDR3 in DNA: TGTGCCAGCATTTCCTACACTGAAGCTTTCTTT.

The chain links TRBV1 to TRBJ2-1; the table's D call TRBD2 went unverified against the DNA. TRBV1 is a documented pseudogene. CDR3 length equals 16 residues. CDR3 in DNA: TGCACCAGCAGCCAAGTTCGACAGGCGGGAGGGAATGAGCAGTTCTTC. Its protein is CTSSQVRQAGGNEQFF.

V gene TRBV3-1 (or the pseudogene TRBV3-2) combines with J gene TRBJ1-3; D is possibly TRBD1 (5 bases). There are 17 residues in the CDR3. Germline V gene sequence: CDR1 LGHDT, CDR2 YNNKEL (reference sequence). The germline V and J ends were trimmed by 2 bases and 2 bases, with 16 bases remaining between them. Here the CDR3 reads CASSQRPSRGPGNTIYF. CDR3 DNA: TGTGCCAGCAGCCAACGACCTTCTCGGGGCCCTGGAAACACCATATATTTT.